These T cell receptor beta chains were read from a single sample in a study of blood T cell dynamics during melanoma immunotherapy. The protocol was immunoSEQ multiplex PCR, while the TCRdb copy is restricted to in-frame clones and leaves out a portion. Among about 22,000 clones listed, 89% were seen once. The sequenced sample was blood, obtained from a patient treated with checkpoint blockade. These receptors were taken from a human donor with melanoma. The CDR3 runs from the conserved cysteine through the conserved F or W. The D gene is left open where the match is weak. Size values are once, few and many counts, or a class for expanded clones, and some rows have none.

clone_size: .; v_call: TRBV27; j_call: TRBJ1-1; d_call: .; cdr3_aa: CASSLSTGYTEAFF; cdr3_nt: TGTGCCAGCAGTTTAAGTACGGGGTACACTGAAGCTTTCTTT
clone_size: .; v_call: TRBV5-1; j_call: TRBJ2-1; d_call: TRBD2; cdr3_aa: CASSLGTSGRDEQFF; cdr3_nt: TGCGCCAGCAGCTTGGGGACTAGCGGGAGGGATGAGCAGTTCTTC
clone_size: once; v_call: TRBV9; j_call: TRBJ2-7; d_call: .; cdr3_aa: CASSVGDTHFEQYF; cdr3_nt: TGTGCCAGCAGCGTTGGAGACACTCACTTCGAGCAGTACTTC
clone_size: .; v_call: TRBV4-2; j_call: TRBJ1-5; d_call: TRBD1; cdr3_aa: CASSQRDRGNQPQHF; cdr3_nt: TGTGCCAGCAGCCAGAGGGACAGGGGAAATCAGCCCCAGCATTTT
clone_size: .; v_call: TRBV19; j_call: TRBJ2-5; d_call: .; cdr3_aa: CASSIVRAGRETQYF; cdr3_nt: TGTGCCAGTAGTATAGTCAGGGCTGGTCGGGAGACCCAGTACTTC
clone_size: .; v_call: TRBV5-6; j_call: TRBJ2-2; d_call: TRBD1; cdr3_aa: CASTLWTGSNTGELFF; cdr3_nt: TGTGCCAGCACCCTATGGACAGGGAGCAACACCGGGGAGCTGTTTTTT
clone_size: .; v_call: TRBV11-2; j_call: TRBJ1-1; d_call: TRBD1; cdr3_aa: CASSWGQGATEAFF; cdr3_nt: TGTGCCAGCAGTTGGGGACAGGGGGCCACTGAAGCTTTCTTT
clone_size: .; v_call: TRBV11-1; j_call: TRBJ1-6; d_call: .; cdr3_aa: CASSPRPHRSPLHF; cdr3_nt: TGTGCCAGCAGCCCGCGTCCCCATAGATCACCCCTCCACTTT
clone_size: .; v_call: TRBV10-3; j_call: TRBJ2-7; d_call: .; cdr3_aa: CAISEDIYEQYF; cdr3_nt: TGTGCCATCAGTGAGGACATATACGAGCAGTACTTC
clone_size: .; v_call: TRBV19; j_call: TRBJ2-1; d_call: TRBD1; cdr3_aa: CASSTPDRGQTTVFF; cdr3_nt: TGTGCCAGTAGTACCCCGGACAGGGGGCAAACTACGGTGTTCTTC
clone_size: .; v_call: TRBV10-1; j_call: TRBJ2-1; d_call: TRBD2; cdr3_aa: CASRAGGPLDEQFF; cdr3_nt: TGCGCCAGCAGGGCGGGAGGGCCTTTAGATGAGCAGTTCTTC